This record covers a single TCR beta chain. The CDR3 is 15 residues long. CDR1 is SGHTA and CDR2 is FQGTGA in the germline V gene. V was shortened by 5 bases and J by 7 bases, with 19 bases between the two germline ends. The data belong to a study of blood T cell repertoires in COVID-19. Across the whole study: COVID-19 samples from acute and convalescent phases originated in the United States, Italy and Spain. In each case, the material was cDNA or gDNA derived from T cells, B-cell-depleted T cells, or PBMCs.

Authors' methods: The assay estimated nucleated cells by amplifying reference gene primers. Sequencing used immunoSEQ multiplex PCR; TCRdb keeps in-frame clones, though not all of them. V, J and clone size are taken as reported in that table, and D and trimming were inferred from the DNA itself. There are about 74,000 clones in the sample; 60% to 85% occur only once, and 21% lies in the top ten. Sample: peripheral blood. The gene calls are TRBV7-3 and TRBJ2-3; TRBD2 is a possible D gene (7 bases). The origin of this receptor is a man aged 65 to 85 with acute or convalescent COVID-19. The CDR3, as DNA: TGTGCCAGCAGCCAGGGAGGGACACCTCTAAATACGCAGTATTTT. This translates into CASSQGGTPLNTQYF.